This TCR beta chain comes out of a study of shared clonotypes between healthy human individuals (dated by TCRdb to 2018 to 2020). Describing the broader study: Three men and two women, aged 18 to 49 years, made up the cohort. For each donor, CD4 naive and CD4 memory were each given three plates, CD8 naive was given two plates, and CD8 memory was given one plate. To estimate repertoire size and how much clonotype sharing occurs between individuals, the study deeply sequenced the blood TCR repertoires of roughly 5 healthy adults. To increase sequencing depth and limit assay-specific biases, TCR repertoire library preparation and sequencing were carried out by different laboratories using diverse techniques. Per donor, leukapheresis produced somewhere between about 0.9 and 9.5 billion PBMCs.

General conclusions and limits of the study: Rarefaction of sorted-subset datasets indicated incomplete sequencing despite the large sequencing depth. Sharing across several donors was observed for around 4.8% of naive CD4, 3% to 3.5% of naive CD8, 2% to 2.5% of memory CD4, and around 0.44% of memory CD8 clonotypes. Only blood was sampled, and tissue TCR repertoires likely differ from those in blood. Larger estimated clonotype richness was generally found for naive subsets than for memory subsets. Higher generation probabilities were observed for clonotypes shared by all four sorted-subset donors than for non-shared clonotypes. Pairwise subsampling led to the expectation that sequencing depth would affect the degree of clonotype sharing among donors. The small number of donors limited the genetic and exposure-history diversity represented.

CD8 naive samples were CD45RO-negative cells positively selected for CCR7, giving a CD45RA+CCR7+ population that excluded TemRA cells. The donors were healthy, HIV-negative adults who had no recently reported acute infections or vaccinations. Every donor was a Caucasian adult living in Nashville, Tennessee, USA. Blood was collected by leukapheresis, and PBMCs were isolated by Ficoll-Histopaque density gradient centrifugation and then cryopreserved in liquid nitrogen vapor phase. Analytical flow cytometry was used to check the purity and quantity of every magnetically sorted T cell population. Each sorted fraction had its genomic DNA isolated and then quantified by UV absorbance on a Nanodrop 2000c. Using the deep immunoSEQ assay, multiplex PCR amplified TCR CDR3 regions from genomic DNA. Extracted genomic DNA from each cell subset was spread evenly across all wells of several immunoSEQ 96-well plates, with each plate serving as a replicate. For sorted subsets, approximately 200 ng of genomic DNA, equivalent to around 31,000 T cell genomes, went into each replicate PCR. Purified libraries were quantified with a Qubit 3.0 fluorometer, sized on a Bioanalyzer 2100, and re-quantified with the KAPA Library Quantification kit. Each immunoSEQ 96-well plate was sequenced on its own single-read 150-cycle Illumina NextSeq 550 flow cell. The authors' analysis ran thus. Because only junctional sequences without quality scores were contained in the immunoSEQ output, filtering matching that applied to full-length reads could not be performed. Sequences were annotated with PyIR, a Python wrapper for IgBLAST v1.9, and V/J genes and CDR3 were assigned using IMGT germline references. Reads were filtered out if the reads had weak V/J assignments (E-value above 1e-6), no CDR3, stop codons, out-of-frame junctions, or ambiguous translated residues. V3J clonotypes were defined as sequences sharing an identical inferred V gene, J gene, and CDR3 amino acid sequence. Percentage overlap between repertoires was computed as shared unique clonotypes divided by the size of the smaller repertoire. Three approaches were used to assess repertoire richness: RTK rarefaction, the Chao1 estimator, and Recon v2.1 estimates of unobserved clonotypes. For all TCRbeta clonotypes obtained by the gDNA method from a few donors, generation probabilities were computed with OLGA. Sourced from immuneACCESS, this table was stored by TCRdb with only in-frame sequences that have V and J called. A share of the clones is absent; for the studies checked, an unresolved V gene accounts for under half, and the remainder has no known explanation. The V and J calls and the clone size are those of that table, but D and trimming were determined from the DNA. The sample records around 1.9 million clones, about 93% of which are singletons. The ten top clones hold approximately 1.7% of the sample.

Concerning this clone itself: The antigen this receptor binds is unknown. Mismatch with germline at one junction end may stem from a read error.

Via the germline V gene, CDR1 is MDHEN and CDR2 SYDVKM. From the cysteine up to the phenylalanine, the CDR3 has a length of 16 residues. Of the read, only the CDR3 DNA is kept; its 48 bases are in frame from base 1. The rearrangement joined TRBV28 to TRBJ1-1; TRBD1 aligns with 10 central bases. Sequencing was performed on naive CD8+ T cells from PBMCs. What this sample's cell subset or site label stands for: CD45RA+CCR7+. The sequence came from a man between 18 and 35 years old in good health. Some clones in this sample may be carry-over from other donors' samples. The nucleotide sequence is TGTGCCAGCAGTTACCCGGGACAGGGGTCTTACACTAAAGCTTTCTTT. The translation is CASSYPGQGSYTKAFF.